The sequence of this T cell receptor (beta chain) was determined in a study of CD8+ T cells in alopecia areata (dated by TCRdb to 2016 to 2019). About the study as a whole: In both human patients and the C3H/HeJ mouse model, the study applied high-throughput TCRbeta sequencing to look at T cell clonal expansion in alopecia areata. Human TCRbeta sequencing covered scalp tissue and sorted CD4+ and CD8+ peripheral blood T cells from patchy and totalis/universalis alopecia areata patients and healthy controls. RNA was extracted with the PAXgene miRNA kit for fixed scalp, the miRNeasy kit for PBMCs, and the RNeasy kit for mouse skin. immunoSEQ multiplex PCR using 35 Vbeta forward primers and 13 Jbeta reverse primers was used to amplify TCRbeta CDR3 regions. Scalp clonality was compared among normal scalp (n=4), patchy alopecia areata scalp (n=8), and alopecia totalis/universalis scalp (n=8).

About this clone itself: Its antigen remains undetermined. There are no base qualities to consult, and no much larger clone falls within one base.

The receptor library was made with the immunoSEQ multiplex PCR assay. To provide template for TCR sequencing, every sample had RNA extracted and reverse transcribed into cDNA. First-strand cDNA was synthesized using SuperScript III with a 2:1 mix of oligo-dT and random hexamers. A synthetic immune receptor repertoire was used to gauge amplification bias, and whatever bias remained was removed computationally. The study's own analysis went as follows. Raw reads were preprocessed for error removal, and CDR3 was defined according to IMGT conventions as running from the conserved cysteine to phenylalanine. To get clonality, Shannon entropy was normalized by log2 of the number of productive unique TCRs and the result was subtracted from 1. Whether scalp clones were CD4 or CD8 was inferred by matching scalp TCRbeta sequences against CD4 and CD8 repertoires sorted from blood. TCRdb limited this immuneACCESS table to in-frame rearrangements with V and J called. A share of clones is missing; checked studies link under half to unresolved V genes, and the rest is unexplained. The DNA was the basis for D and trimming; V, J and clone size are from that table. Within this sample are 120,000 or so clones, with approximately 47% of them counted one time only. The biggest ten clones account for 8% to 11% of the sample.

Study-wide conclusions, independent of this receptor: Resident alphabeta T cells in normal human skin are also sequenced, complicating scalp TCR repertoire analysis, unlike mouse skin dominated by gammadelta T cells. TCR sequences shared between patients were less clear than in mice, possibly partly because of HLA diversity in the patient population. Compared with normal scalp, lesional scalp, particularly in alopecia totalis/universalis, had higher clonality and more expanded CD8+ clones, which suggests antigenic drive.

Peripheral blood and lesional scalp punch biopsies were obtained from patients with alopecia areata. PBMCs were isolated by density centrifugation and stained for CD3, CD4 and CD8, after which CD4+ and CD8+ T cells were sorted on a FACSAria. Untreated alopecia areata patients were recruited as part of a multicenter biomarker study. Blood CD8+ T cells from 5 or 6 biomarker-study patients were further sorted into NKG2D-low and NKG2D-high fractions. The germline V gene gives CDR1 as SQVTM and CDR2 as ANQGSEA. Measured from the cysteine to the phenylalanine, the CDR3 is 9 residues long. Only the CDR3 portion is preserved as DNA: 27 bases, with reading frame beginning at the first base. V lost 3 bases and J lost 8 bases; the stretch between them is 4 bases long.

The rearranged chain carries TRBV29-1 and TRBJ1-2; there is no confident call for the D gene. The receptor was derived from a human donor with alopecia areata. Sequencing was performed on NKG2D-low CD8+ T cells sorted from blood. The sample's cell subset or site label, in plain terms: sorted CD8+ NKG2D-low blood T cells. The CDR3 loop reads CSVEAGYTF. The DNA sequence is given as TGCAGCGTTGAGGCAGGCTACACCTTC.